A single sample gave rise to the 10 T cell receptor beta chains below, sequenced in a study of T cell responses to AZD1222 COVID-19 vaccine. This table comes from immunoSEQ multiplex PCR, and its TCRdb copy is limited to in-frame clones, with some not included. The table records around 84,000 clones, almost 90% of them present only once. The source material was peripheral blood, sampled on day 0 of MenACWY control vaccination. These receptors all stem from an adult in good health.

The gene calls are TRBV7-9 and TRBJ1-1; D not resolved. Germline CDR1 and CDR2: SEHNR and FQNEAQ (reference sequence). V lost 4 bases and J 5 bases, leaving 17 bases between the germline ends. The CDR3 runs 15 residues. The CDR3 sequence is CASSSPGPTGTEAFF. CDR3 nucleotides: TGTGCCAGCAGCTCGCCGGGTCCTACCGGAACTGAAGCTTTCTTT.

CDR3 in amino acids: CSGGHNTEAFF. The CDR3 region has the DNA TGCAGCGGAGGCCACAACACTGAAGCTTTCTTT. The rearrangement joins TRBV29-1 to TRBJ1-1; D is undetermined. The CDR3 is 11 residues long. CDR1 is SQVTM, CDR2 ANQGSEA, per germline. V shed 7 bases and J shed 2 bases, with 8 bases lying between them.

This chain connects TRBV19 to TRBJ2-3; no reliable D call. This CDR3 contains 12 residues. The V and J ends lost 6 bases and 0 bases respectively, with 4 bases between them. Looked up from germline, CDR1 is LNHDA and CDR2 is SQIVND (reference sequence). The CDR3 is CASRGSTDTQYF. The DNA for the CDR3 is TGTGCCAGTAGGGGGAGCACAGATACGCAGTATTTT.

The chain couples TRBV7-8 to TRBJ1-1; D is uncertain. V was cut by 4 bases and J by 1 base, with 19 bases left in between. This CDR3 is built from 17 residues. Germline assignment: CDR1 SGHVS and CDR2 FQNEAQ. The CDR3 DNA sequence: TGTGCCAGCAGCTCCTGGGAGGCCCTGTGGGAGAACACTGAAGCTTTCTTT. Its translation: CASSSWEALWENTEAFF.

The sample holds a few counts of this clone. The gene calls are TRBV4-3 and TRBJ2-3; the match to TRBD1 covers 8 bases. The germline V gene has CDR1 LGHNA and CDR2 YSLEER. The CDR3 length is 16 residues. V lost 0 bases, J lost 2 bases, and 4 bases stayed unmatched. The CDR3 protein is CASSQETGGNTDTQYF. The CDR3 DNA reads TGCGCCAGCAGCCAAGAAACAGGGGGGAACACAGATACGCAGTATTTT.

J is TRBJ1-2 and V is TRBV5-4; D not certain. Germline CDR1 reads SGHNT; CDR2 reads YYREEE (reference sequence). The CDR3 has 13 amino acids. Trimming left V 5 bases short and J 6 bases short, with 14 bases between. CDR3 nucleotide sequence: TGTGCCAGCAGTTCCGCCGGCCGGGATGGCTACACCTTC. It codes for CASSSAGRDGYTF.

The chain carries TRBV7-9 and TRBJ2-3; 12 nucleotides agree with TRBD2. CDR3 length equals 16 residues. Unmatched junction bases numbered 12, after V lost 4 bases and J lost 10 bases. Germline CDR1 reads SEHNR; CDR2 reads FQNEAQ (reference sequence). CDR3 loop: CASSSGLAGRYVAQYF. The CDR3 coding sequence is TGTGCCAGCAGCTCCGGACTAGCGGGGAGATATGTAGCGCAGTATTTT. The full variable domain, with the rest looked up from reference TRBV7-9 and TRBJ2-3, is DTGVSQNPRHKITKRGQNVTFRCDPISEHNRLYWYRQTLGQGPEFLTYFQNEAQLEKSRLLSDRFSAERPKGSFSTLEIQRTEQGDSAMYLCASSSGLAGRYVAQYFGPGTRLTVL.

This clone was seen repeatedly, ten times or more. CDR3 loop: CATSVVSSYNEQFF. The CDR3 coding sequence is TGTGCCACTTCGGTAGTGTCCTCCTACAATGAGCAGTTCTTC. The chain uses TRBV27 and TRBJ2-1; D call uncertain. The CDR3 is made up of 14 amino acids. Germline loops: CDR1 MNHEY, CDR2 SMNVEV (reference sequence). The V end was cut by 10 bases, the J end by 0 bases, with 13 bases between.

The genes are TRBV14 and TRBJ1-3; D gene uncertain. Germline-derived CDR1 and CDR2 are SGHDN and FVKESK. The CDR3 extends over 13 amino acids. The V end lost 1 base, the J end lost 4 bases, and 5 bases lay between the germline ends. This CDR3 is CASSQVGGNTIYF. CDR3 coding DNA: TGTGCCAGCAGCCAAGTTGGAGGAAACACCATATATTTT.

Here the CDR3 reads CASTHPGGFNYGYTF. The CDR3 nucleotides are TGTGCCAGTACCCATCCCGGGGGCTTTAACTATGGCTACACCTTC. J is TRBJ1-2 and V is TRBV19; D might be TRBD1 (6 bases). In germline, CDR1 is LNHDA, CDR2 SQIVND (reference sequence). Trimming left V 7 bases short and J 1 base short, with 16 bases between. This CDR3 has 15 residues.